The 28 T cell receptor beta chains given below trace back to one sample, sequenced in a study of response to subunit inactivated influenza vaccine. TCRdb re-analysed the RT-PCR reads in MiXCR, keeping a single row per CDR3 protein. The sample lists about 190,000 distinct CDR3 sequences; 13% to 15% were seen once. Sequencing was performed on CD8+ T cells sorted from PBMCs, taken about 5 days after vaccination. Receptors originate from a man between 45 and 60 years old who received an inactivated influenza vaccine.

There are a few counts of this clonotype. This chain joins TRBV6-5 and TRBJ2-7; perhaps TRBD2 as D (5 bases). Between the trimmed V and J ends, which lost 2 bases and 3 bases, there was a span of 20 bases. Germline CDR1 and CDR2: MNHEY and SVGAGI. The CDR3 spans 17 residues. This CDR3 is CASSYQLEYGRLYEQYF. CDR3 nucleotides: TGTGCCAGCAGTTACCAACTCGAGTATGGGAGACTCTACGAGCAGTACTTC.

The J gene is TRBJ2-5, the V gene TRBV27; TRBD2 matches at 7 bases. V shed 4 bases, J shed 4 bases, and the junction held 18 bases outside the gene matches. In germline, CDR1 is MNHEY, CDR2 SMNVEV (reference sequence). This CDR3 spans 18 amino acids. The CDR3 sequence: CASSSLLAADSLAETQYF. The CDR3 DNA reads as TGTGCCAGCAGTTCCTTGCTAGCGGCAGACTCCTTAGCAGAGACCCAGTACTTC.

This clonotype was picked up many times. The chain employs TRBV7-9 and TRBJ2-7; the D call may be TRBD1 or TRBD2 (5 bases each). The V gene's germline CDR1 is SEHNR and CDR2 FQNEAQ (reference sequence). V was clipped by 4 bases and J by 3 bases, with 10 bases between them. This CDR3 is built from 13 residues. The CDR3 spells CASSSLGGYEQYF. CDR3 in DNA: TGTGCCAGCAGCTCACTTGGGGGCTACGAGCAGTACTTC.

This clonotype was seen more than once but under ten times. The V gene is TRBV12-3 or TRBV12-4, the J gene TRBJ2-3, with D tentatively TRBD1 (6 bases). The CDR3 covers 17 residues. Trimming cost V 6 bases and J 2 bases, with 21 bases left between them. The CDR3 DNA reads as TGTGCCAGCAGCCCCTCGCCCGGGACAACTTTCACAGATACGCAGTATTTT. Translating it yields CASSPSPGTTFTDTQYF.

This clonotype was observed a handful of times. V gene TRBV7-9 combines with J gene TRBJ2-1; perhaps TRBD2 as D (5 bases). Germline V gene data show CDR1 as SEHNR and CDR2 as FQNEAQ (reference sequence). Trimming took off 3 bases at V and 0 bases at J, with 6 bases between the two ends. CDR3 length equals 14 residues. This chain's CDR3 is CASSLEVSYNEQFF. In DNA form, the CDR3 reads TGTGCCAGCAGCTTGGAGGTCTCCTACAATGAGCAGTTCTTC. The full variable domain, with the rest looked up from reference TRBV7-9 and TRBJ2-1, is DTGVSQNPRHKITKRGQNVTFRCDPISEHNRLYWYRQTLGQGPEFLTYFQNEAQLEKSRLLSDRFSAERPKGSFSTLEIQRTEQGDSAMYLCASSLEVSYNEQFFGPGTRLTVL.

As concerns this clonotype: This sequence may be a read error, since a much larger clone differs from it by one base. The chain has TRBV12-3 or TRBV12-4 and TRBJ2-2, with D possibly being TRBD1 (6 bases). This CDR3 has 14 amino acids. V lost 7 bases and J 5 bases, leaving 14 bases between the germline ends. The CDR3 is CASIPRQETGELFF. For the CDR3, the DNA is TGTGCCAGCATCCCCCGACAGGAGACCGGGGAGCTGTTTTTT.

The V call is TRBV7-6, the J call TRBJ2-1; D call uncertain. This CDR3 region has 12 residues. CDR1 is SGHVS and CDR2 is FNYEAQ in the germline V gene. V lost 2 bases to trimming and J lost 7 bases, with 6 bases between them. CDR3 nucleotide sequence: TGTGCCAGCAGCTTAAATTTGAATGAGCAGTTCTTC. Residues: CASSLNLNEQFF.

The chain joins TRBV6-2 or TRBV6-3 to TRBJ1-1, with D unclear. Trimming left V 3 bases short and J 2 bases short, with 22 bases between. The germline V gene has CDR1 MNHEY and CDR2 SVGEGT. CDR3 length: 18 amino acids. The CDR3 region is CASSYIVASPRINTEAFF. The CDR3, as DNA: TGTGCCAGCAGTTATATTGTCGCCTCCCCTCGGATTAACACTGAAGCTTTCTTT.

The chain employs TRBV30 and TRBJ1-1; 7 positions agree with TRBD1. CDR1 is GTSNPN and CDR2 is SVGIG in the germline V gene (reference sequence). V lost 1 base, J lost 1 base, and 9 bases stayed unmatched. The length of the CDR3 is 16 residues. CDR3 DNA sequence: TGTGCCTGGAGTGGGATCCCCAGGGGGTGGAACACTGAAGCTTTCTTT. Protein product: CAWSGIPRGWNTEAFF. The variable domain in full, completed from reference TRBV30 and TRBJ1-1, reads SQTIHQWPATLVQPVGSPLSLECTVEGTSNPNLYWYRQAAGRGLQLLFYSVGIGQISSEVPQNLSASRPQDRQFILSSKKLLLSDSGFYLCAWSGIPRGWNTEAFFGQGTRLTVV.

V usage is TRBV30 and J usage is TRBJ2-7; 7 bases map to TRBD1. The CDR3 extends over 13 amino acids. Germline lookup yields CDR1 GTSNPN and CDR2 SVGIG (reference sequence). The V segment lost 6 bases and the J segment 3 bases; nucleotides outside the gene matches: 8. The CDR3 loop is CACEPGQSYEQYF. The CDR3 DNA sequence: TGTGCCTGCGAACCGGGACAGAGCTACGAGCAGTACTTC.

The chain links TRBV7-9 to TRBJ2-7, with a possible D match to TRBD2 (5 bases). CDR1 is SEHNR, CDR2 FQNEAQ, per germline (reference sequence). V dropped 5 bases and J dropped 3 bases, with 17 bases sitting between them. This CDR3 comprises 15 residues. CDR3 sequence (DNA): TGTGCCAGCAGCGCTAGTCGCGGGCCCTTCTACGAGCAGTACTTC. Its translation is CASSASRGPFYEQYF. Full variable domain (rest looked up from reference TRBV7-9 and TRBJ2-7): DTGVSQNPRHKITKRGQNVTFRCDPISEHNRLYWYRQTLGQGPEFLTYFQNEAQLEKSRLLSDRFSAERPKGSFSTLEIQRTEQGDSAMYLCASSASRGPFYEQYFGPGTRLTVT.

The CDR3 sequence is CASSHTLSFRDEQFF. Here the CDR3 DNA reads TGCGCCAGCAGCCATACCCTGAGTTTTAGGGATGAGCAGTTCTTC. The gene calls are TRBV4-3 and TRBJ2-1; D gene ambiguous. CDR1 is LGHNA and CDR2 is YSLEER in the germline V gene. The CDR3 has 15 residues. Between the trimmed V and J ends, which lost 3 bases and 8 bases, there was a span of 17 bases.

The sample holds many counts of this clonotype. This chain connects TRBV25-1 to TRBJ1-4, with D perhaps TRBD1 (6 bases). CDR3 length equals 14 residues. V was pared by 3 bases and J by 5 bases, with 10 bases between. Germline loops: CDR1 MGHDK, CDR2 SYGVNS. CDR3 loop: CASSDLDRNEKLFF. The CDR3 DNA sequence: TGTGCCAGCAGTGACCTGGACAGAAATGAAAAACTGTTTTTT.

The V and J genes are TRBV12-3 or TRBV12-4 and TRBJ2-2; the D is unclear. The CDR3 spans 17 residues. V shed 3 bases and J shed 0 bases, with 14 bases lying between them. CDR3 region: CASSFGHEIANTGELFF. The CDR3 DNA sequence: TGTGCCAGCAGTTTTGGTCACGAAATCGCGAACACCGGGGAGCTGTTTTTT.

This clonotype was detected only a few times. This chain links TRBV5-1 with TRBJ1-4; D is unclear. CDR1 is SGHRS and CDR2 is YFSETQ in the germline V gene. This CDR3 comprises 13 residues. The V and J ends lost 4 bases and 5 bases respectively, with 9 bases between them. CDR3 region: CASSPGINEKLFF. CDR3 bases: TGCGCCAGCAGCCCCGGAATCAATGAAAAACTGTTTTTT.

In this sample, this clonotype turned up a few times. The chain combines TRBV7-9 with TRBJ2-7; D is perhaps TRBD2 (6 bases). The CDR3 contains 15 residues. Germline V gene data show CDR1 as SEHNR and CDR2 as FQNEAQ (reference sequence). The V end was cut by 4 bases, the J end by 0 bases, with 13 bases between. The DNA for the CDR3 is TGTGCCAGCAGCTCTAGCGCCGGCCCCTCCTACGAGCAGTACTTC. This codes for CASSSSAGPSYEQYF.

The chain couples TRBV29-1 to TRBJ2-7; 10 bases are a match to TRBD1. The junction had 9 bases not matched to a gene; V was cut back by 8 bases and J by 8 bases. CDR3 length equals 12 residues. Looked up from germline, CDR1 is SQVTM and CDR2 is ANQGSEA. This chain's CDR3 is CSIRDRGAQQYF. The CDR3 DNA reads as TGCAGCATCCGGGACAGGGGCGCTCAGCAGTACTTC.

The chain recombines TRBV27 with TRBJ1-5; D perhaps matches TRBD1 (5 bases). Germline V gives CDR1 MNHEY, CDR2 SMNVEV (reference sequence). The ends were cut back, 7 bases at V and 2 bases at J, with 12 bases in the middle. The CDR3 has 14 residues. CDR3 amino acids: CASTPGGGNQPQHF. The CDR3 DNA follows: TGTGCCAGCACTCCCGGGGGGGGCAATCAGCCCCAGCATTTT.

This clonotype has a handful of counts. The rearrangement joins TRBV24-1 to TRBJ2-2; 9 nucleotides line up with TRBD1. This CDR3 has 17 amino acids. Trimming cost V 3 bases and J 3 bases; bases outside gene matches: 7. Germline V lookup: CDR1 KGHDR, CDR2 SFDVKD. In DNA, the CDR3 is TGTGCCACCAGTGATCCGCGATGGACAGGGGACACCGGGGAGCTGTTTTTT. Translated, it gives CATSDPRWTGDTGELFF.

V is TRBV7-8 and J is TRBJ2-7; D could derive from TRBD1 or TRBD2 (5 bases each). This CDR3 is built from 14 residues. The V gene lost 5 bases and the J gene lost 8 bases, with 19 bases spanning the gap. Germline-derived CDR1 and CDR2 are SGHVS and FQNEAQ. The CDR3: CASSAPGPSSKQYF. The CDR3 bases are TGTGCCAGCAGCGCCCCGGGGCCGTCTAGCAAGCAGTACTTC.

The genes are TRBV7-2 and TRBJ2-1, with TRBD2 matching 8 bases. CDR3 length: 15 amino acids. Germline-derived CDR1 and CDR2 are SGHTA and FQGNSA. V shed 4 bases and J 4 bases; nucleotides not matched to a gene: 6. DNA for the CDR3: TGTGCCAGCAGCTCGGCGGCGGGGGGTTACAATGAGCAGTTCTTC. It codes for CASSSAAGGYNEQFF.

This clonotype came up many times. The chain couples TRBV15 to TRBJ2-5; 7 positions match TRBD1. V trimming: 5 bases; J trimming: 1 base; junction bases outside the gene matches: 4. Germline V CDR1 and CDR2: LNHNV, YYDKDF (reference sequence). The CDR3 runs 14 residues. The chain's CDR3 is CATSAGGSQETQYF. The CDR3 DNA reads TGTGCCACCAGCGCAGGGGGTTCCCAAGAGACCCAGTACTTC. Variable domain in full (rest from reference TRBV15 and TRBJ2-5): DAMVIQNPRYQVTQFGKPVTLSCSQTLNHNVMYWYQQKSSQAPKLLFHYYDKDFNNEADTPDNFQSRRPNTSFCFLDIRSPGLGDTAMYLCATSAGGSQETQYFGPGTRLLVL.

CDR3 sequence (DNA): TGCGCCAGCAGCCCGAATGGGAACGAGCAGTACTTC. Protein: CASSPNGNEQYF. The chain carries TRBV4-1 and TRBJ2-7, with D uncertain. Germline CDR1 and CDR2: MGHRA and YSYEKL. V lost 4 bases to trimming and J lost 5 bases, with 9 bases between them. The CDR3 covers 12 residues.

The rearrangement joins TRBV20-1 to TRBJ2-2; tentative D call: TRBD2 (5 bases). Germline V gives CDR1 DFQATT, CDR2 SNEGSKA (reference sequence). The ends were cut back, 0 bases at V and 9 bases at J, with 17 bases in the middle. This CDR3 spans 15 amino acids. As DNA, the CDR3 is TGCAGTGCTAGAGATCGAGTCTTACCGGGGTGGGAGCTGTTTTTT. This codes for CSARDRVLPGWELFF.

This clonotype occurred a few times. The gene calls are TRBV29-1 and TRBJ2-7; perhaps TRBD1 as D (5 bases). Germline loops: CDR1 SQVTM, CDR2 ANQGSEA. This CDR3 has 13 amino acids. The germline V and J ends were trimmed by 4 bases and 1 base, with 11 bases remaining between them. CDR3 coding DNA: TGCAGCGTTGGGTCAGGGTGGTCCTACGAGCAGTACTTC. It codes for CSVGSGWSYEQYF.

The chain employs TRBV11-2 and TRBJ2-2, with unresolved D. CDR1 SGHAT and CDR2 FQNNGV come from the germline V gene. Trimming stripped 2 bases from V and 0 bases from J, with 7 bases between. The CDR3 spans 15 residues. CDR3 sequence (DNA): TGTGCCAGCAGCTTAAGGGCAGCGAACACCGGGGAGCTGTTTTTT. Translated: CASSLRAANTGELFF.

In its sample, this clonotype was seen many times. The rearrangement links TRBV7-3 to TRBJ2-1, with TRBD1 matching over 7 bases. J was trimmed by 0 bases and V by 0 bases; bases with no gene match: 8. The V gene's germline CDR1 is SGHTA and CDR2 FQGTGA. This CDR3 is 18 amino acids long. The CDR3 loop reads CASSLTGQTTSSYNEQFF. The CDR3 DNA reads TGTGCCAGCAGCTTAACGGGACAGACAACGAGCTCCTACAATGAGCAGTTCTTC.

This clonotype was seen repeatedly, ten times or more. This rearrangement joins TRBV20-1 to TRBJ2-1; TRBD2 agrees at 8 bases. The V segment lost 5 bases and the J segment 8 bases; nucleotides outside the gene matches: 11. CDR3 length: 14 amino acids. Germline V gene sequence: CDR1 DFQATT, CDR2 SNEGSKA (reference sequence). DNA for the CDR3: TGCAGTGCTGCCGGGACTAGATGGTTGGATGAGCAGTTCTTC. It yields the protein CSAAGTRWLDEQFF.